This TCR beta chain comes out of a study of T cell responses to AZD1222 COVID-19 vaccine. V was pared by 1 base and J by 3 bases, with 10 bases of the junction left unmatched. The CDR3 extends over 20 amino acids. CDR1 is LGHNA, CDR2 YNFKEQ, per germline. The data were produced by immunoSEQ multiplex PCR, yet TCRdb's version contains in-frame clones alone and is incomplete. The sample has 150,000 to 170,000 clones; about 90% are singletons. This sequence was found in an adult in good health. The gene calls are TRBV4-2 and TRBJ2-4; TRBD2 matches 15 bases. The sample consisted of peripheral blood, taken on day 0 of MenACWY control vaccination. CDR3 sequence: CASSQGGGLAGGRDKNIQYF. As DNA, the CDR3 is TGTGCCAGCAGCCAAGGCGGTGGACTAGCGGGGGGGCGGGACAAAAACATTCAGTACTTC.